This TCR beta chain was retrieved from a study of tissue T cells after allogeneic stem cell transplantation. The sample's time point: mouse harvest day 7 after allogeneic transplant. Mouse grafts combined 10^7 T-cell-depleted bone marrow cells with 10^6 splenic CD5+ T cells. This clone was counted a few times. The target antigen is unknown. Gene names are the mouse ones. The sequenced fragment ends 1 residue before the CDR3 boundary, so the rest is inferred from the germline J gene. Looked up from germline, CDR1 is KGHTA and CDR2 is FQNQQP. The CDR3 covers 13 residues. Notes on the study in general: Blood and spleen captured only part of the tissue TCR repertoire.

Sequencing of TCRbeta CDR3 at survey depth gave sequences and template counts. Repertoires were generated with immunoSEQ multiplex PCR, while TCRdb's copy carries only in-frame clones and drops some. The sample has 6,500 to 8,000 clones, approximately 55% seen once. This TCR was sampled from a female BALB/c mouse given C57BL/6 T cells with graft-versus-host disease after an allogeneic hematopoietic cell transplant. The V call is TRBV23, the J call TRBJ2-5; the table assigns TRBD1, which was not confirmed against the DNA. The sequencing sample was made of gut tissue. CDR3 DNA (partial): TGCTCCAGCAGTCAAGGACAACAAGACACCCAGTAC. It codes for CSSSQGQQDTQY. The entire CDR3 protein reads CSSSQGQQDTQYF.